This passage covers 18 T cell receptor beta chains from one sample sequenced in a study of cytomegalovirus exposure and HLA in healthy donors (dated by TCRdb to about 2017). The library was obtained by the immunoSEQ multiplex PCR assay. For the multiplex PCR, a mixture combining 60 forward primers for TCR Vbeta segments and 13 reverse primers for TCR Jbeta segments was used. TCRdb holds this immuneACCESS table with in-frame rearrangements only. Some clones are missing; in checked studies, unresolved V genes explain under half, and the rest has no known cause. Counted in this sample were 150,000 to 200,000 clones; 78% of them appeared once. The ten largest clones add up to about 2.6% of the sample. What was sequenced was PBMCs. The receptors were sampled from a female donor in good health and CMV-seronegative.

This clone has just a few counts. The chain joins TRBV7-8 to TRBJ1-4; perhaps TRBD1 as D (6 bases). Trimming shortened V by 2 bases and J by 0 bases, and 7 bases separated the two germline ends. The CDR3 totals 15 residues. CDR1 and CDR2 (germline): SGHVS, FQNEAQ. In DNA form, the CDR3 reads TGTGCCAGCAGCTTAACAGGGACAACTAATGAAAAACTGTTTTTT. Protein: CASSLTGTTNEKLFF.

This rearrangement joins TRBV5-5 to TRBJ2-1; 7 bases align to TRBD1. Germline assignment: CDR1 SGHKS and CDR2 YYEKEE (reference sequence). V trimming: 4 bases; J trimming: 6 bases; junction bases outside the gene matches: 7. This CDR3 contains 14 residues. DNA for the CDR3: TGTGCCAGCAGCGTACAGGGGCAGGGCAATGAGCAGTTCTTC. Amino acid sequence: CASSVQGQGNEQFF.

The rearrangement links TRBV5-6 to TRBJ1-2; D is undetermined. Germline V gene sequence: CDR1 SGHDT, CDR2 YYEEEE. The CDR3 totals 15 residues. Trimming removed 2 bases at V and 5 bases at J, with 16 bases between. CDR3 in DNA: TGTGCCAGCAGCTTAGGGAGGGCGACTCTTTATGGCTACACCTTC. Protein sequence: CASSLGRATLYGYTF.

This clone was seen a handful of times. The chain combines TRBV7-2 with TRBJ1-4; unclear D gene. Trimming removed 5 bases from V and 7 bases from J, with 11 bases in between. Germline assignment: CDR1 SGHTA and CDR2 FQGNSA. This CDR3 contains 13 residues. The CDR3 reads CASSGFAGEKLFF. The CDR3 nucleotides read TGTGCCAGCAGCGGTTTTGCGGGTGAAAAACTGTTTTTT.

The chain uses TRBV5-6 and TRBJ2-7, with TRBD1 matching 8 bases. Per germline, CDR1 SGHDT and CDR2 YYEEEE. The V and J ends lost 4 bases and 3 bases, in that order; junction bases with no gene match: 6. This CDR3 is built from 14 residues. The chain's CDR3 is CASSMTGVSYEQYF. The CDR3 DNA is TGTGCCAGCAGCATGACAGGGGTAAGCTACGAGCAGTACTTC.

Of note for this clone: One end of the junction varies from germline; a read error may be responsible. The V and J genes are TRBV7-9 and TRBJ1-4, with 7 positions matching TRBD1. This CDR3 has 14 residues. Germline V gene lookup returns CDR1 SEHNR and CDR2 FQNEAQ (reference sequence). The CDR3 protein is CSSSFTGVREKLFF. In DNA form, the CDR3 reads TGTTCCAGCAGCTTCACAGGGGTACGTGAAAAACTGTTTTTT.

The gene calls are TRBV11-2 and TRBJ2-7, with D possibly matching TRBD2 (6 bases). V lost 5 bases, J lost 2 bases, and 10 bases lay in between. Germline CDR1 SGHAT, CDR2 FQNNGV. The CDR3 spans 13 residues. Written as DNA, the CDR3 is TGTGCCAGCAGCGCAGGACTACCCTACGAGCAGTACTTC. The encoded protein is CASSAGLPYEQYF.

The rearrangement joins TRBV7-8 to TRBJ2-3, with 7 bases that match TRBD2. V gave up 4 bases and J gave up 6 bases; unmatched junction bases: 7. Germline-derived CDR1 and CDR2 are SGHVS and FQNEAQ. The CDR3 is 14 residues long. The CDR3 nucleotides read TGTGCCAGCAGCTCTCCGCCCGGGGGGGATACGCAGTATTTT. Protein sequence: CASSSPPGGDTQYF.

The V gene is TRBV5-5, the J gene TRBJ1-2; D unclear. Trimming left V 0 bases short and J 6 bases short, with 9 bases between. The CDR3 runs to 13 residues. Germline V gene lookup returns CDR1 SGHKS and CDR2 YYEKEE (reference sequence). This chain's CDR3 is CASSLVVGDGYTF. The DNA of the CDR3 is TGTGCCAGCAGCTTGGTGGTCGGGGATGGCTACACCTTC.

This chain joins TRBV29-1 and TRBJ2-5; TRBD2 is a possible D gene (5 bases). The CDR3 runs to 12 residues. The V and J ends lost 4 bases and 5 bases respectively, with 11 bases between them. Germline V gene lookup returns CDR1 SQVTM and CDR2 ANQGSEA. CDR3 protein: CSVADAGETQYF. CDR3 nucleotides: TGCAGCGTTGCTGACGCGGGCGAGACCCAGTACTTC.

This clone was seen only a few times. The chain joins TRBV7-2 to TRBJ2-3; D remains unclear. The CDR3 extends over 12 amino acids. V lost 3 bases and J 2 bases, leaving 3 bases between the germline ends. The germline gives CDR1 SGHTA, CDR2 FQGNSA. The CDR3 DNA is TGTGCCAGCAGCTTTTACACAGATACGCAGTATTTT. Its protein product is CASSFYTDTQYF. The full variable domain, in which reference TRBV7-2 and TRBJ2-3 provide the parts outside the CDR3, is GAGVSQSPSNKVTEKGKDVELRCDPISGHTALYWYRQSLGQGLEFLIYFQGNSAPDKSGLPSDRFSAERTGGSVSTLTIQRTQQEDSAVYLCASSFYTDTQYFGPGTRLTVL.

Worth noting for this clone: The same CDR3 arises from other DNA sequences in this sample as well. This chain links TRBV6-5 with TRBJ2-7; 7 bases map to TRBD2. There are 15 residues in the CDR3. Germline assignment: CDR1 MNHEY and CDR2 SVGAGI. The J segment lost 2 bases and the V segment lost 6 bases, leaving 10 bases of the junction unmatched. CDR3 DNA sequence: TGTGCCAGCAGCCCCCTGGCGGGAGTCCCCTACGAGCAGTACTTC. Translation gives CASSPLAGVPYEQYF.

The CDR3 spells CASSQDFRGGMNTEAFF. CDR3 coding DNA: TGTGCCAGCAGCCAAGATTTTAGGGGTGGCATGAACACTGAAGCTTTCTTT. The chain employs TRBV4-2 and TRBJ1-1; D is perhaps TRBD1 (5 bases). The CDR3 consists of 17 residues. From germline, CDR1 is LGHNA and CDR2 YNFKEQ. Deletions cut 0 bases from V and 0 bases from J, with 14 bases between.

J is TRBJ2-5 and V is TRBV5-1; weak D call: TRBD2 (5 bases). The CDR3 contains 13 residues. CDR1 is SGHRS and CDR2 is YFSETQ in the germline V gene. Trimming removed 1 base at V and 5 bases at J, with 9 bases between. The CDR3 DNA reads TGCGCCAGCAGCTTGAGAAGAGGGGAGACCCAGTACTTC. Translation: CASSLRRGETQYF.

This rearrangement joins TRBV30 to TRBJ2-2; tentatively, D is TRBD1 (5 bases). CDR1 and CDR2 (germline): GTSNPN, SVGIG (reference sequence). The CDR3 runs to 14 residues. Trimming took 3 bases from V and 2 from J, leaving 10 bases between them. CDR3 amino acids: CAWRKGANTGELFF. CDR3 coding DNA: TGTGCCTGGAGAAAAGGGGCCAACACCGGGGAGCTGTTTTTT.

The chain carries TRBV28 and TRBJ1-2; 12 bases map to TRBD1. Germline V gene data show CDR1 as MDHEN and CDR2 as SYDVKM. V gave up 7 bases and J gave up 4 bases; unmatched junction bases: 10. This CDR3 has 16 amino acids. The DNA for the CDR3 is TGTGCCAGCAAACCCGGGACAGGGGGCGGGGGCTATGGCTACACCTTC. This translates into CASKPGTGGGGYGYTF.

The chain employs TRBV29-1 and TRBJ1-1; D gene uncertain. Trimming removed 5 bases from V and 0 bases from J, with 13 bases in between. The CDR3 is 14 residues long. Germline loops: CDR1 SQVTM, CDR2 ANQGSEA. The CDR3 is CSVSAGSLNTEAFF. The CDR3 DNA sequence: TGCAGCGTTTCCGCCGGGAGCCTGAACACTGAAGCTTTCTTT.

The rearrangement links TRBV5-6 to TRBJ2-1; 12 nucleotides match TRBD1. The CDR3 is 18 residues long. Per the germline V gene, CDR1 is SGHDT and CDR2 is YYEEEE. V lost 3 bases and J lost 0; bases outside the gene matches: 7. The CDR3 coding sequence is TGTGCCAGCAGCTGGGGGACAGGGGGCTCGAGCTCCTACAATGAGCAGTTCTTC. It specifies CASSWGTGGSSSYNEQFF.